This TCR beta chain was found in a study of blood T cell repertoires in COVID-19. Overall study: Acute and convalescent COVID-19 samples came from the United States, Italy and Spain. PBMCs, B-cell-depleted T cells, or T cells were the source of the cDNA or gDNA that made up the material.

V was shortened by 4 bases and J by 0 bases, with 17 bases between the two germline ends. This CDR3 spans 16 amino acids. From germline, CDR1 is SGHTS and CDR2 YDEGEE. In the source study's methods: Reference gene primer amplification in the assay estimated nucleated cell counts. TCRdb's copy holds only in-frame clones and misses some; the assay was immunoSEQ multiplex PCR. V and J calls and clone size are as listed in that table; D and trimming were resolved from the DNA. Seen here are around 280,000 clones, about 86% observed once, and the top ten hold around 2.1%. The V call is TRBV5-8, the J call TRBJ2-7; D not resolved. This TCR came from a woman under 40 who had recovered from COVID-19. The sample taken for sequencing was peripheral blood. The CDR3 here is CASSRTSDRSSYEQYF. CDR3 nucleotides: TGTGCCAGCAGCAGAACGAGCGACCGGAGCTCCTACGAGCAGTACTTC.